This TCR beta chain is from a study of Ad26.COV2.S vaccination and SARS-CoV-2 variants. Treatment: over 15 received Ad26.COV2.S at low or high dose, single or two shots; 5 received placebo; per-sample allocation not given. Sampling occurred on day 63 after the first vaccine or placebo injection. Produced via immunoSEQ multiplex PCR; TCRdb's table is partial and in-frame only. The table includes approximately 300,000 clones, around four fifths detected once. Details on this clone: Its antigen is currently unknown.

Study observations and caveats: Reports say spike-specific CD8+ and CD4+ T cell responses covered substantial breadth after vaccination. It was found that vaccine and placebo recipients had similar non-spike TCR breadth. The study found higher spike-specific TCR breadth in vaccine than placebo recipients. From the TCR breadth and depth analyses, total T cell responses may have been underestimated.

Germline values: CDR1 SGHDT, CDR2 YYEEEE. The V end was cut by 3 bases, the J end by 3 bases, with 10 bases between. This CDR3 contains 14 residues. This specimen consisted of peripheral blood, obtained in a trial of Ad26.COV2.S vaccine versus placebo. J is TRBJ1-5 and V is TRBV5-6, with D perhaps TRBD1 (5 bases). This TCR derives from a person between 18 and 65 years old who received the Ad26.COV2.S COVID-19 vaccine or a placebo. The CDR3, as DNA: TGTGCCAGCAGCTCCAGGGTATCCAATCAGCCCCAGCATTTT. Translating it yields CASSSRVSNQPQHF. Looking up the rest from reference TRBV5-6 and TRBJ1-5 gives the full variable domain: DAGVTQSPTHLIKTRGQQVTLRCSPKSGHDTVSWYQQALGQGPQFIFQYYEEEERQRGNFPDRFSGHQFPNYSSELNVNALLLGDSALYLCASSSRVSNQPQHFGDGTRLSIL.